This T cell receptor (beta chain) was recorded in a study of T cell clonality in common variable immunodeficiency. The repertoire was sequenced with immunoSEQ multiplex PCR; TCRdb's copy has only in-frame clones and lacks some. Captured here are about 52,000 clones, none seen once; the top ten comprise just over 2%. Germline V lookup: CDR1 MNHNS, CDR2 SASEGT. With 2 bases clipped from V and 8 bases from J, the junction kept 8 bases outside the gene matches. The CDR3 contains 15 residues. Study findings and constraints: CVID subjects shared fewer TCRbeta clones than healthy controls did.

This clone was observed at least ten times. What it binds is unknown. The read stops 3 residues short of the end of the CDR3; the missing end is completed from the germline J gene. The source material was peripheral blood mononuclear cells. The TCR sequence derives from a person aged 18-70 years in good health. This chain connects TRBV6-1 to TRBJ2-1; TRBD2 agrees at 8 bases. CDR3 sequence: CASSEPGTSRYEQFF. CDR3 DNA (partial): TGTGCCAGCAGTGAACCCGGGACTAGTCGCTATGAG.